These 20 T cell receptor beta chains share one sample of origin, sequenced in a study of regulatory T cells in long-lasting Graves disease. Indicated time point: persistent/refractory GD, antithyroid drugs over 5 years with positive TRAb. PBMCs were the source of the RNA used for TCR sequencing. Both iRepertoire HTBI primers and Arm-PCR of CDR3 regions were used to build the TCR beta libraries. In TCRdb, the multiplex PCR reads were re-called with MiXCR into one record per CDR3 protein. Of roughly 360,000 distinct CDR3 sequences in the sample, 20% to 25% were seen once. This specimen consisted of peripheral blood mononuclear cells (PBMCs), obtained when the disease was refractory, from a patient treated with antithyroid drugs. The source is a woman aged 40 to 50 with Graves disease.

V gene TRBV10-3 combines with J gene TRBJ1-6; a possible D gene is TRBD1 (6 bases). This CDR3 is built from 15 residues. Germline V CDR1 and CDR2: ENHRY, SYGVKD. V was cut by 4 bases and J by 2 bases, with 9 bases left in between. The CDR3 sequence is CAISAGVPYNSPLHF. The CDR3 nucleotides are TGTGCCATCAGTGCAGGGGTCCCCTATAATTCACCCCTCCACTTT.

In this sample, this clonotype turned up once. One end of the junction varies from germline; a read error may be responsible. This chain uses TRBV6-5 with TRBJ2-6; TRBD2 matches 9 bases. The germline CDR1 and CDR2 sequences are MNHEY and SVGAGI. The CDR3 runs 18 residues. CDR3 DNA sequence: TGTGCCAGCAGTTACTCTAGCGGGAGCATCTCTGGGGCCAACGTCCTGGCTTTC. Translation gives CASSYSSGSISGANVLAF.

This clonotype was recorded at least ten times. This chain uses TRBV11-2 with TRBJ2-7; maybe TRBD2 (5 bases). Trimming shortened V by 5 bases and J by 6 bases, and 17 bases separated the two germline ends. CDR3 length equals 14 residues. Germline CDR1 is SGHAT and CDR2 is FQNNGV. For the CDR3, the DNA is TGTGCCAGCAGCAACGGGCTAGCTTTTGGCGAGCAGTACTTC. This encodes CASSNGLAFGEQYF.

The V and J genes are TRBV15 and TRBJ2-1; D remains unclear. Germline V CDR1 and CDR2: LNHNV, YYDKDF (reference sequence). Trimming shortened V by 5 bases and J by 8 bases, and 16 bases separated the two germline ends. The CDR3 runs to 14 residues. CDR3 amino acids: CATSPLRATDEQFF. The CDR3 DNA sequence: TGTGCCACCAGCCCCCTTCGGGCGACCGATGAGCAGTTCTTC.

This clonotype occurred many times. The V gene is TRBV10-3, the J gene TRBJ1-5; D unresolved. Trimming took off 3 bases at V and 0 bases at J, with 15 bases between the two ends. The CDR3 runs to 17 residues. The germline V gene encodes CDR1 ENHRY and CDR2 SYGVKD. Here the CDR3 DNA reads TGTGCCATCAGTGAACGCGCGGTCACAGATAGCAATCAGCCCCAGCATTTT. Residues: CAISERAVTDSNQPQHF.

Many counts were recorded for this clonotype. This chain connects TRBV2 to TRBJ1-1, with 8 bases lining up with TRBD1. Germline V gene sequence: CDR1 SNHLY, CDR2 FYNNEI. This CDR3 is built from 15 residues. The junction had 16 bases not matched to a gene; V was cut back by 6 bases and J by 10 bases. CDR3 residues: CASSEPRRGPGVAFF. In DNA, the CDR3 is TGTGCCAGCAGCGAACCCCGCAGGGGGCCAGGGGTAGCTTTCTTT.

The J gene is TRBJ2-7, the V gene TRBV6-5; 9 bases align to TRBD2. Germline trimming cut 2 bases from V and 2 bases from J; bases unmatched to any gene: 7. Germline V gene sequence: CDR1 MNHEY, CDR2 SVGAGI. The CDR3 sequence is 16 residues long. This CDR3 is CASSYPSGAGTYEQYF. Written as DNA, the CDR3 is TGTGCCAGCAGTTACCCTAGCGGGGCGGGCACCTACGAGCAGTACTTC.

This clonotype was found a few times. CDR3 sequence (DNA): TGTGCCAGCAGCGCGAAGACAGATTCTAAAAACATTCAGTACTTC. Its protein product is CASSAKTDSKNIQYF. This chain connects TRBV5-5 to TRBJ2-4, with D maybe TRBD1 (5 bases). The CDR3 loop spans 15 amino acids. With 4 bases removed from V and 4 bases from J, the gap between germline ends came to 15 bases. In germline, CDR1 is SGHKS, CDR2 YYEKEE (reference sequence).

In this sample, this clonotype turned up many times. The chain uses TRBV28 and TRBJ1-6; possible D gene TRBD1, 5 bases. Germline CDR1 and CDR2: MDHEN and SYDVKM. Trimming took 3 bases from V and 11 from J, leaving 14 bases between them. The CDR3 sequence is 14 residues long. The CDR3 is CASSLGPALAPLHF. CDR3 coding DNA: TGTGCCAGCAGTTTGGGACCCGCTTTAGCACCCCTCCACTTT.

This rearrangement joins TRBV20-1 to TRBJ2-7; unclear D gene. The V gene lost 1 base and the J gene lost 5 bases, with 6 bases spanning the gap. This CDR3 contains 11 residues. Germline V gene data show CDR1 as DFQATT and CDR2 as SNEGSKA (reference sequence). CDR3 in amino acids: CSARVLNEQYF. CDR3 DNA: TGCAGTGCTAGAGTGCTTAACGAGCAGTACTTC.

This clonotype was seen just once. The V gene is TRBV5-1, the J gene TRBJ2-1; unclear D gene. V was shortened by 0 bases and J by 9 bases, with 10 bases between the two germline ends. CDR3 length equals 13 residues. CDR1 is SGHRS, CDR2 YFSETQ, per germline. DNA of the CDR3: TGCGCCAGCAGCTTGGCCTATAGCATTGAGCAGTTCTTC. The encoded protein is CASSLAYSIEQFF.

Concerning this clonotype itself: An end of the junction does not agree with germline; a read error may underlie this. The CDR3 sequence: CASSYDHNLPLHF. The CDR3, as DNA: TGTGCCAGCAGTTATGACCATAATTTACCCCTCCACTTT. The chain uses TRBV27 and TRBJ1-6, with D hard to call. There are 13 residues in the CDR3. Germline CDR1 MNHEY, CDR2 SMNVEV (reference sequence).

The CDR3 spells CASTPTSGNFYEQYF. CDR3 sequence (DNA): TGTGCCAGCACCCCGACTAGCGGCAACTTCTACGAGCAGTACTTC. The rearrangement uses TRBV12-3 or TRBV12-4 and TRBJ2-7; 9 nucleotides agree with TRBD2. Losses at the gene ends were 7 bases for V and 3 bases for J; bases not matched to a gene: 10. The CDR3 totals 15 residues.

The chain carries TRBV13 and TRBJ2-2, with D maybe TRBD1 (5 bases). CDR3 length: 15 residues. The V gene's germline CDR1 is PRHDT and CDR2 FYEKMQ (reference sequence). V was pared by 3 bases and J by 2 bases, with 10 bases between. The CDR3 loop reads CASSFGQGNTGELFF. CDR3 DNA sequence: TGTGCCAGCAGCTTTGGGCAGGGTAACACCGGGGAGCTGTTTTTT.

This clonotype was counted ten times or more. This chain joins TRBV20-1 and TRBJ2-2; D is unclear. Trimming pared 3 bases from V and 4 bases from J, leaving 12 bases between. CDR3 length: 14 amino acids. Germline assignment: CDR1 DFQATT and CDR2 SNEGSKA (reference sequence). The CDR3 is CSASLGLSTGELFF. The CDR3 DNA reads as TGCAGTGCTAGCCTAGGGTTGAGCACCGGGGAGCTGTTTTTT.

This chain uses TRBV2 with TRBJ2-1; D is unclear. Germline CDR1 reads SNHLY; CDR2 reads FYNNEI. The V end lost 6 bases, the J end lost 6 bases, and 21 bases lay between the germline ends. This CDR3 contains 16 residues. CDR3 nucleotide sequence: TGTGCCAGCAGCTCATCCCTTGTGTACGAGAGCAATGAGCAGTTCTTC. Amino acids: CASSSSLVYESNEQFF.

In this sample, this clonotype turned up many times. This rearrangement joins TRBV7-9 to TRBJ2-5; weak D call: TRBD2 (5 bases). The CDR3 has 14 amino acids. Germline CDR1 reads SEHNR; CDR2 reads FQNEAQ (reference sequence). V lost 2 bases to trimming and J lost 5 bases, with 12 bases between them. The CDR3 loop is CASSLFRGVETQYF. The CDR3 DNA reads as TGTGCCAGCAGCTTATTTCGGGGAGTGGAGACCCAGTACTTC.

This clonotype has ten or more counts. The chain employs TRBV28 and TRBJ1-1; D possibly corresponds to TRBD1 (5 bases). V shed 1 base and J shed 2 bases, with 20 bases lying between them. Germline CDR1 and CDR2: MDHEN and SYDVKM. The CDR3 sequence is 18 residues long. The CDR3 here is CASSLSLMRGFINTEAFF. DNA for the CDR3: TGTGCCAGCAGTTTATCACTAATGAGGGGATTCATCAACACTGAAGCTTTCTTT.

The chain combines TRBV3-1 with TRBJ1-4; D unclear. Germline V CDR1 and CDR2: LGHDT, YNNKEL (reference sequence). The CDR3 is made up of 12 amino acids. The V end was cut by 1 base, the J end by 13 bases, with 10 bases between. The DNA of the CDR3 is TGTGCCAGCAGCCAAGGAGTCCAGAGACTGTTTTTT. Translation: CASSQGVQRLFF.

This clonotype has a handful of counts. CDR3 amino acids: CASSHWDRASTNEKLFF. The CDR3 nucleotides are TGTGCCAGCAGCCACTGGGACAGGGCTTCAACTAATGAAAAACTGTTTTTT. This rearrangement joins TRBV14 to TRBJ1-4, with 9 bases that match TRBD1. V lost 3 bases, J lost 0 bases, and 5 bases stayed unmatched. CDR3 size: 17 residues. The germline V gene has CDR1 SGHDN and CDR2 FVKESK.